This T cell receptor (beta chain) was documented in a study of CD8 T cells in ankylosing spondylitis (dated by TCRdb to 2016 to 2017). Broadly, across the study: The study profiled T cell receptor beta repertoires in healthy donors and ankylosing spondylitis patients to find disease-linked TCR variants. The full study cohort comprised 25 ankylosing spondylitis patients and approximately 100 healthy donors. Peripheral blood was sampled, and synovial fluid was additionally collected from ankylosing spondylitis patients. On the study overall, not on this receptor specifically: Some of the motif variants had been reported before in the synovial fluid and blood of reactive arthritis patients, a finding that suggests common disease-initiation mechanisms. In peripheral blood, the disease-linked clones were found at relatively low frequencies and had a CD8+ phenotype. Significant enrichment of the disease-linked clones was reported in matched synovial fluid samples from ankylosing spondylitis patients. A TCR beta motif made up of several highly homologous amino acid variants appeared to be characteristic of blood from ankylosing spondylitis patients.

This clonotype came up a few times. Its antigen remains unidentified. No quality values exist for individual bases; no much larger clone is one base distant. TCRdb lists the instrument as Illumina HiSeq 2500. TCR beta libraries were prepared by quantitative 5'-RACE with molecular barcodes. Concerning the study's data processing: Disease-linked TCR variants were identified with a new computational method built on a probabilistic model of VDJ rearrangement. The public reads were reanalyzed by TCRdb: fastp trimming at Q25, MiXCR alignment, in-frame beta chains only. CDR3 protein sequences are deduplicated, and each keeps its most common genes and DNA. The V and J calls were determined by TCRdb, not by the authors. The sample table shows under 850,000 distinct CDR3 sequences, and about 20% are seen once. Together, the top ten hold approximately 18% of the sample. This TCR was sampled from a male donor with ankylosing spondylitis. Sequencing was carried out using blood, either unsorted or a sorted T cell fraction (not recorded which).

Read as DNA, the sequence is TGTGCCATCAGTGAGTCTTTATCCCAGGGGAACACTGAAGCTTTCTTT. Its product reads: CAISESLSQGNTEAFF. Here the chain combines TRBV10-3 and TRBJ1-1; a weak D assignment points to TRBD1 (5 bases agree). CDR1 and CDR2 are drawn from the germline V gene: ENHRY, SYGVKD. Taken from cysteine to phenylalanine, the CDR3 has 16 residues. Solely the CDR3 DNA is kept, with 48 bases framed from the first base. V is reduced by 0 bases and J by 1 base, leaving a spacing of 12 bases between them.